This passage covers 28 T cell receptor beta chains from one sample sequenced in a study of regulatory T cells in long-lasting Graves disease. As for time point: newly diagnosed GD, antithyroid drugs for less than 3 months. RNA from PBMCs was the source of the TCR library. Assembly of TCR beta libraries relied on iRepertoire HTBI primers together with Arm-PCR of CDR3 regions. One entry per CDR3 protein, called by TCRdb with MiXCR from the multiplex PCR reads. The data show about 300,000 distinct CDR3 sequences, approximately 20% seen once. The sample here was peripheral blood mononuclear cells (PBMCs), taken at new diagnosis, from a patient treated with antithyroid drugs. The receptors here all came from a female donor with Graves disease.

This clonotype came up many times. The chain links TRBV20-1 to TRBJ1-2; D perhaps matches TRBD1 (6 bases). Germline CDR1 reads DFQATT; CDR2 reads SNEGSKA (reference sequence). The V end was cut by 2 bases, the J end by 8 bases, with 15 bases between. The CDR3 loop spans 13 amino acids. The CDR3: CSARSNSGVGYTF. Written as DNA, the CDR3 is TGCAGTGCTAGATCCAACTCAGGGGTCGGCTACACCTTC.

This clonotype was counted at least ten times. V usage is TRBV9 and J usage is TRBJ1-1; a possible D gene is TRBD1 (5 bases). The CDR3 is made up of 15 amino acids. Germline loops: CDR1 SGDLS, CDR2 YYNGEE. V lost 3 bases to trimming and J lost 9 bases, with 21 bases between them. This CDR3 reads CASSAELGPTRKAFF. Written as DNA, the CDR3 is TGTGCCAGCAGCGCTGAATTGGGGCCGACAAGAAAAGCTTTCTTT.

V usage is TRBV27 and J usage is TRBJ1-2; D unresolved. The CDR3 is made up of 13 amino acids. In germline, CDR1 is MNHEY, CDR2 SMNVEV (reference sequence). V lost 5 bases, J lost 5 bases, and 12 bases lay in between. The CDR3 here is CASSHGEGYGYTF. In nucleotides, the CDR3 is TGTGCCAGCAGTCATGGGGAAGGATATGGCTACACCTTC.

J is TRBJ2-7 and V is TRBV9, with unresolved D. The CDR3 spans 14 residues. The germline CDR1 and CDR2 sequences are SGDLS and YYNGEE. With 1 base removed from V and 4 bases from J, the gap between germline ends came to 12 bases. CDR3 in amino acids: CASSVRLVRYEQYF. DNA for the CDR3: TGTGCCAGCAGCGTAAGGCTAGTTCGATACGAGCAGTACTTC.

This clonotype occurred many times. The genes are TRBV15 and TRBJ2-7; TRBD2 agrees at 8 bases. Unmatched junction bases numbered 12, after V lost 3 bases and J lost 5 bases. Per the germline V gene, CDR1 is LNHNV and CDR2 is YYDKDF (reference sequence). CDR3 size: 16 residues. The CDR3 here is CATSRGVGTRLHEQYF. The CDR3 bases are TGTGCCACCAGCAGGGGAGTGGGGACTAGGCTCCACGAGCAGTACTTC.

In this sample, this clonotype turned up many times. The germline gene is not matched at one end of the junction; a read error may be the cause. The V call is TRBV7-2, the J call TRBJ1-5; D is possibly TRBD1 (5 bases). The CDR3 length is 13 residues. The germline gives CDR1 SGHTA, CDR2 FQGNSA. The CDR3 sequence is CASSWDGNQPRHF. As DNA, the CDR3 is TGTGCCAGCAGCTGGGACGGCAATCAGCCCCGGCATTTT.

This chain connects TRBV11-3 to TRBJ1-4, with 10 bases aligning to TRBD1. The CDR3 length is 15 residues. CDR1 is SGHNT and CDR2 is YENEEA in the germline V gene. V shed 3 bases and J 8 bases; nucleotides not matched to a gene: 6. In DNA form, the CDR3 reads TGTGCCAGCAGCTTTGACAGGGGGCTTAAGGAAAAACTGTTTTTT. Its protein is CASSFDRGLKEKLFF.

This clonotype was seen repeatedly, ten times or more. The rearrangement joins TRBV12-3 or TRBV12-4 to TRBJ2-5, with D uncertain. The CDR3 extends over 14 amino acids. V was pared by 8 bases and J by 1 base, with 14 bases between. The CDR3 region is CASCRGGFQETQYF. The DNA of the CDR3 is TGTGCCAGCTGCCGCGGCGGCTTCCAAGAGACCCAGTACTTC.

This clonotype was seen many times. The CDR3 DNA reads as TGTGCCAGCAGTTTGCGACCCCGGCAGGGTGGTTCACCCCTCCACTTT. Protein: CASSLRPRQGGSPLHF. The chain employs TRBV27 and TRBJ1-6; possibly TRBD1 for D (5 bases). V lost 3 bases and J lost 9, with 18 bases in between. CDR1 and CDR2 (germline): MNHEY, SMNVEV (reference sequence). The CDR3 extends over 16 amino acids.

This clonotype was observed a few times. V usage is TRBV28 and J usage is TRBJ2-7, with a tentative D call TRBD2 (5 bases). The ends were cut back, 1 base at V and 6 bases at J, with 16 bases in the middle. Germline CDR1 and CDR2: MDHEN and SYDVKM. CDR3 size: 15 residues. CDR3: CASSLFRGSFCEQYF. CDR3 DNA: TGTGCCAGCAGTTTATTTCGGGGATCCTTCTGCGAGCAGTACTTC.

This clonotype was counted many times. The genes are TRBV24-1 and TRBJ2-5, with TRBD1 identical over 8 bases. After removal of 9 bases from V and 1 base from J, the junction contained 12 bases not matched to a gene. CDR3 length: 16 residues. The germline gives CDR1 KGHDR, CDR2 SFDVKD. The CDR3 sequence is CATSPPGDRGQETQYF. CDR3 coding DNA: TGTGCCACCTCTCCTCCGGGAGACAGGGGCCAAGAGACCCAGTACTTC.

The table lists this clonotype with many counts. V is TRBV15 and J is TRBJ1-1; TRBD1 might be the D (5 bases). Germline loops: CDR1 LNHNV, CDR2 YYDKDF (reference sequence). The CDR3 is 16 amino acids. The V end was cut by 1 base, the J end by 3 bases, with 15 bases between. CDR3 region: CATSRGGVWGDTEAFF. DNA for the CDR3: TGTGCCACCAGCAGAGGGGGGGTGTGGGGTGACACTGAAGCTTTCTTT.

The chain combines TRBV28 with TRBJ2-7, with 10 bases fitting TRBD2. There are 14 residues in the CDR3. Germline V lookup: CDR1 MDHEN, CDR2 SYDVKM. Trimming removed 8 bases from V and 2 bases from J; junction bases left unmatched: 6. The CDR3 DNA reads TGTGCCAGCCCGGGACTAGCGCAACCCTACGAGCAGTACTTC. Its translation is CASPGLAQPYEQYF.

The DNA of the CDR3 is TGTGCCAGCAGCTTAATGGAAAAAAATTCCTACGAGCAGTACTTC. Translating it yields CASSLMEKNSYEQYF. V is TRBV11-3 and J is TRBJ2-7; D unclear. The length of the CDR3 is 15 residues. Germline CDR1 SGHNT, CDR2 YENEEA. V dropped 2 bases and J dropped 1 base, with 12 bases sitting between them.

This sequence joins TRBV12-3 or TRBV12-4 and TRBJ2-2; D uncertain. V was shortened by 8 bases and J by 6 bases, with 7 bases between the two germline ends. The CDR3 loop spans 11 amino acids. Here the CDR3 reads CASSRAGELFF. CDR3 nucleotides: TGTGCCAGCTCTCGCGCCGGGGAGCTGTTTTTT.

This sequence joins TRBV6-1 and TRBJ2-1, with D uncertain. The V and J ends lost 7 bases and 5 bases respectively, with 12 bases between them. Per the germline V gene, CDR1 is MNHNS and CDR2 is SASEGT. The CDR3 length is 13 residues. CDR3 in DNA: TGTGCCAGCACCCCCCTACCGAACAATGAGCAGTTCTTC. This sequence encodes CASTPLPNNEQFF.

The chain uses TRBV20-1 and TRBJ1-6; D is uncertain. CDR1 and CDR2 from the germline V gene are DFQATT and SNEGSKA (reference sequence). V gave up 3 bases and J gave up 4 bases, with 10 bases separating them. The CDR3 extends over 14 amino acids. The chain's CDR3 is CSARDEGYNSPLHF. In nucleotides, the CDR3 is TGCAGTGCTAGGGACGAAGGGTATAATTCACCCCTCCACTTT.

This clonotype was seen repeatedly, ten times or more. The CDR3 loop is CASSYSLLAGGYEQYF. The CDR3 bases are TGTGCCAGCAGTTACTCCCTTCTAGCGGGAGGCTACGAGCAGTACTTC. The chain joins TRBV6-5 to TRBJ2-7; 11 positions match TRBD2. Germline loops: CDR1 MNHEY, CDR2 SVGAGI. The J segment lost 3 bases and the V segment lost 0 bases, leaving 4 bases of the junction unmatched. CDR3 size: 16 residues.

For this clonotype: This sequence is one base from a far larger clone and is likely a read error. V and J are TRBV13 and TRBJ2-3; no reliable D call. V was cut by 7 bases and J by 0 bases, with 14 bases left in between. The CDR3 is made up of 15 amino acids. CDR1 PRHDT and CDR2 FYEKMQ come from the germline V gene (reference sequence). The DNA for the CDR3 is TGTGCCAGCATGATTAGGGAATCTAGCACAGATACGCAGTATTTT. This sequence encodes CASMIRESSTDTQYF.

There are many counts of this clonotype. This chain joins TRBV5-1 and TRBJ1-1; D ambiguous. Germline-derived CDR1 and CDR2 are SGHRS and YFSETQ. Trimming shortened V by 0 bases and J by 7 bases, and 4 bases separated the two germline ends. This CDR3 region has 11 residues. The CDR3 spells CASSLGREAFF. For the CDR3, the DNA is TGCGCCAGCAGCTTGGGTCGTGAAGCTTTCTTT.

The table lists this clonotype with a few counts. The chain employs TRBV7-9 and TRBJ1-4; D may be TRBD1 (6 bases). The CDR3 covers 14 residues. The V and J ends lost 2 bases and 7 bases respectively, with 11 bases between them. Germline V gene lookup returns CDR1 SEHNR and CDR2 FQNEAQ (reference sequence). The CDR3 loop is CASSLTRGAEKLFF. CDR3 in DNA: TGTGCCAGCAGCTTAACCCGGGGGGCTGAAAAACTGTTTTTT. The full variable domain, with the rest looked up from reference TRBV7-9 and TRBJ1-4, is DTGVSQNPRHKITKRGQNVTFRCDPISEHNRLYWYRQTLGQGPEFLTYFQNEAQLEKSRLLSDRFSAERPKGSFSTLEIQRTEQGDSAMYLCASSLTRGAEKLFFGSGTQLSVL.

This clonotype was seen repeatedly, ten times or more. The chain is built from TRBV4-1 and TRBJ1-1, with D maybe TRBD1 (5 bases). The V end lost 6 bases, the J end lost 7 bases, and 18 bases lay between the germline ends. Looked up from germline, CDR1 is MGHRA and CDR2 is YSYEKL. The CDR3 runs 14 residues. The CDR3 coding sequence is TGCGCCAGCAGATTCGGGGGGTTAAGTGGTGAAGCTTTCTTT. Amino acids: CASRFGGLSGEAFF.

There are many counts of this clonotype. This rearrangement joins TRBV6-2 or TRBV6-3 to TRBJ1-5, with TRBD1 matching over 7 bases. V shed 6 bases, J shed 6 bases, and the junction held 8 bases outside the gene matches. The CDR3 consists of 14 residues. The germline V gene has CDR1 MNHEY and CDR2 SVGEGT. This chain's CDR3 is CASSWTGGGQPQHF. CDR3 nucleotide sequence: TGTGCCAGCAGCTGGACAGGAGGGGGTCAGCCCCAGCATTTT.

Ten or more counts support this clonotype. The genes are TRBV5-1 and TRBJ1-1; the D gene is possibly TRBD1 (5 bases). Germline CDR1 SGHRS, CDR2 YFSETQ. This CDR3 has 15 residues. Trimming removed 3 bases from V and 6 bases from J, with 18 bases in between. The CDR3 DNA reads as TGCGCCAGCAGCTCCCCTGGGGGGGAGGAGGCTGAAGCTTTCTTT. Translating it yields CASSSPGGEEAEAFF.

This chain joins TRBV5-6 and TRBJ2-1, with TRBD2 matching 12 bases. CDR1 is SGHDT and CDR2 is YYEEEE in the germline V gene. J lost 9 bases, V lost 3 bases, and 13 bases had no gene match. CDR3 length: 17 residues. CDR3 protein: CASSSRTSGKAHPEQFF. CDR3 nucleotides: TGTGCCAGCAGCTCCCGGACTAGCGGGAAGGCCCATCCTGAGCAGTTCTTC.

On this clonotype: One end of the junction varies from germline; a read error may be responsible. The chain employs TRBV12-3 or TRBV12-4 and TRBJ2-1; tentative D call: TRBD2 (5 bases). The CDR3 sequence is 14 residues long. The CDR3 is CASSREGRSNEQLF. The CDR3 DNA reads as TGTGCCAGCAGTCGAGAGGGCAGGTCAAATGAGCAGCTCTTC.

A few counts support this clonotype. The rearrangement links TRBV19 to TRBJ1-5; D gene ambiguous. CDR1 is LNHDA, CDR2 SQIVND, per germline (reference sequence). The CDR3 has 14 residues. V gave up 0 bases and J gave up 4 bases, with 7 bases separating them. For the CDR3, the DNA is TGTGCCAGTAGTATAGAAACATATAATCAGCCCCAGCATTTT. Its protein is CASSIETYNQPQHF.

This clonotype came up many times. The chain couples TRBV11-2 to TRBJ2-2; D gene unclear. The CDR3 loop spans 14 amino acids. V lost 7 bases and J 3 bases, leaving 12 bases between the germline ends. Per the germline V gene, CDR1 is SGHAT and CDR2 is FQNNGV. The CDR3 here is CASTPRWDTGELFF. CDR3 nucleotide sequence: TGTGCCAGCACCCCTCGTTGGGACACCGGGGAGCTGTTTTTT.